This entry lists 13 T cell receptor beta chains sequenced from one sample in a study of beta chain features in type 1 diabetes. Study-wide results and limits: Within each of all four CD4+ subsets, Type 1 diabetes patients had TCRB CDR3s that were moderately but significantly shorter.

Reverse transcription of all isolated RNA meant that expressed TCRB transcripts were sequenced. Sequencing used immunoSEQ multiplex PCR; TCRdb keeps in-frame clones, though not all of them. The table has 200,000 to 300,000 clones, approximately 13% seen once. The antigens for these receptors are not known. The sequenced material came from naive CD4+ T cells from blood. These receptors all come from a man aged 30 to 39 with type 1 diabetes.

The V call is TRBV27, the J call TRBJ2-7; tentative D call: TRBD2 (5 bases). The germline V and J ends were trimmed by 6 bases and 0 bases, with 12 bases remaining between them. Germline V gives CDR1 MNHEY, CDR2 SMNVEV (reference sequence). CDR3 length: 14 amino acids. The CDR3 DNA reads as TGTGCCAGCAGGCCGACGGGGAGCTCCTACGAGCAGTACTTC. Its translation: CASRPTGSSYEQYF.

This clone was seen a few times. The CDR3 is CASSRQSGHNEQFF. CDR3 DNA sequence: TGTGCCAGCAGCCGGCAAAGCGGCCACAATGAGCAGTTCTTC. The chain recombines TRBV9 with TRBJ2-1; perhaps TRBD2 as D (5 bases). Germline CDR1 and CDR2: SGDLS and YYNGEE. The length of the CDR3 is 14 residues. The V gene lost 4 bases and the J gene lost 5 bases, with 13 bases spanning the gap.

The rearrangement links TRBV27 to TRBJ2-5, with D tentatively TRBD2 (5 bases). Trimming pared 2 bases from V and 1 base from J, leaving 17 bases between. CDR1 and CDR2 from the germline V gene are MNHEY and SMNVEV (reference sequence). This CDR3 is 17 amino acids long. This chain's CDR3 is CASSLRWTPGSQETQYF. The CDR3, as DNA: TGTGCCAGCAGTTTACGGTGGACTCCTGGGAGCCAAGAGACCCAGTACTTC.

This clone was counted between two and nine times. The chain recombines TRBV25-1 with TRBJ2-7, with D maybe TRBD2 (5 bases). With 6 bases removed from V and 0 bases from J, the gap between germline ends came to 6 bases. This CDR3 has 12 residues. Germline CDR1 and CDR2: MGHDK and SYGVNS. The CDR3 nucleotides read TGTGCCAGCAGCCGGGACTCCTACGAGCAGTACTTC. Amino acids: CASSRDSYEQYF.

In its sample, this clone was seen a few times. This chain joins TRBV4-1 and TRBJ1-2; a weak D match, TRBD1 (5 bases). CDR1 and CDR2 from the germline V gene are MGHRA and YSYEKL. The CDR3 has 14 residues. Trimming pared 2 bases from V and 3 bases from J, leaving 10 bases between. The CDR3, as DNA: TGCGCCAGCAGCCAATCCGCAGGGTACTATGGCTACACCTTC. Encoded protein: CASSQSAGYYGYTF.

V usage is TRBV6-5 and J usage is TRBJ1-1; no clear D gene. The CDR3 covers 13 residues. Germline CDR1 reads MNHEY; CDR2 reads SVGAGI. Trimming removed 1 base at V and 1 base at J, with 4 bases between. CDR3 bases: TGTGCCAGCAGTTACTTGGCGAACACTGAAGCTTTCTTT. Residues: CASSYLANTEAFF.

A few counts support this clone. Written as DNA, the CDR3 is TGTGCCAGCAGTTCCCTTGGGACTAGCGGGGTGGAGACCCAGTACTTC. Translating it yields CASSSLGTSGVETQYF. The V and J genes are TRBV6-5 and TRBJ2-5, with 13 bases fitting TRBD2. CDR1 is MNHEY and CDR2 is SVGAGI in the germline V gene. V was clipped by 4 bases and J by 5 bases; unmatched bases: 7. The CDR3 runs 16 residues.

This clone was counted only a few times. The chain uses TRBV7-2 and TRBJ1-5; D remains unclear. CDR3 length: 16 amino acids. The germline V and J ends were trimmed by 1 base and 3 bases, with 13 bases remaining between them. Germline lookup yields CDR1 SGHTA and CDR2 FQGNSA. Here the CDR3 reads CASSLVSGALNQPQHF. The CDR3 coding sequence is TGTGCCAGCAGCTTAGTAAGTGGAGCCCTCAATCAGCCCCAGCATTTT.

The rearrangement joins TRBV30 to TRBJ2-1; 8 bases match TRBD1. Trimming cost V 3 bases and J 4 bases; bases outside gene matches: 8. Germline values: CDR1 GTSNPN, CDR2 SVGIG (reference sequence). This CDR3 contains 15 residues. In DNA form, the CDR3 reads TGTGCCTGGAGAGCCCGGGACAGGTTTTACAATGAGCAGTTCTTC. Its translation: CAWRARDRFYNEQFF.

The rearrangement links TRBV18 to TRBJ2-6, with no clear D. V lost 8 bases and J lost 1, with 6 bases in between. Germline CDR1 is KGHSH and CDR2 is LQKENI. The CDR3 has 13 amino acids. The chain's CDR3 is CASLSSGANVLTF. CDR3 coding DNA: TGTGCCAGCCTAAGTTCTGGGGCCAACGTCCTGACTTTC.

The J gene is TRBJ2-5, the V gene TRBV7-9; 12 nucleotides match TRBD1. The CDR3 spans 15 residues. V lost 3 bases, J lost 5 bases, and 4 bases stayed unmatched. Germline CDR1 is SEHNR and CDR2 is FQNEAQ (reference sequence). The CDR3 region has the DNA TGTGCCAGCAGCTTGGGGACAGGGGGCGAGGAGACCCAGTACTTC. Its protein is CASSLGTGGEETQYF. Drawing the rest from reference TRBV7-9 and TRBJ2-5, the complete variable domain is DTGVSQNPRHKITKRGQNVTFRCDPISEHNRLYWYRQTLGQGPEFLTYFQNEAQLEKSRLLSDRFSAERPKGSFSTLEIQRTEQGDSAMYLCASSLGTGGEETQYFGPGTRLLVL.

The chain combines TRBV29-1 with TRBJ1-2, with 9 bases lining up with TRBD1. Unmatched junction bases numbered 7, after V lost 2 bases and J lost 3 bases. Germline CDR1 reads SQVTM; CDR2 reads ANQGSEA. The CDR3 is 15 residues long. The CDR3 nucleotides are TGCAGCGTTGAAAGTAAACAGGGGGCTTACTATGGCTACACCTTC. Amino acids: CSVESKQGAYYGYTF.

The chain has TRBV4-2 and TRBJ2-3; 9 bases agree with TRBD2. The CDR3 runs 15 residues. After removal of 4 bases from V and 0 bases from J, the junction contained 2 bases not matched to a gene. The germline V gene encodes CDR1 LGHNA and CDR2 YNFKEQ. DNA for the CDR3: TGTGCCAGCAGCCTCACTAGCGGGAGCACAGATACGCAGTATTTT. Its protein is CASSLTSGSTDTQYF.